This T cell receptor (beta chain) was recorded in a study of shared clonotypes between healthy human individuals. Study-level background: Plates per donor: three CD4 naive, three CD4 memory, two CD8 naive, one CD8 memory.

General study findings and limits: The authors sampled blood alone, and tissue repertoires likely differ. A generally larger estimated richness was seen in naive subsets than in memory subsets.

For this clone: Its target is not known.

Method: immunoSEQ multiplex PCR; TCRdb's copy keeps in-frame clones and lacks some. The sample carries just over 2,000,000 clones, about 95% recorded once. CDR3 size: 13 residues. In germline, CDR1 is SGHNT, CDR2 YYREEE (reference sequence). V lost 8 bases and J 7 bases, leaving 18 bases between the germline ends. Terminally differentiated effector memory CD45RA+ cells were excluded by CCR7 positive selection of CD45RO-negative cells. This chain joins TRBV5-4 and TRBJ1-1; D is perhaps TRBD1 (6 bases). The TCR comes from a man aged 18 to 35 in good health. The material sequenced was naive CD8+ T cells sorted from blood. The chain's CDR3 is CASGVRGGIEAFF. DNA for the CDR3: TGTGCCAGTGGAGTACGGGGGGGCATTGAAGCTTTCTTT. Filled out from reference TRBV5-4 and TRBJ1-1, the complete variable domain reads ETGVTQSPTHLIKTRGQQVTLRCSSQSGHNTVSWYQQALGQGPQFIFQYYREEENGRGNFPPRFSGLQFPNYSSELNVNALELDDSALYLCASGVRGGIEAFFGQGTRLTVV.